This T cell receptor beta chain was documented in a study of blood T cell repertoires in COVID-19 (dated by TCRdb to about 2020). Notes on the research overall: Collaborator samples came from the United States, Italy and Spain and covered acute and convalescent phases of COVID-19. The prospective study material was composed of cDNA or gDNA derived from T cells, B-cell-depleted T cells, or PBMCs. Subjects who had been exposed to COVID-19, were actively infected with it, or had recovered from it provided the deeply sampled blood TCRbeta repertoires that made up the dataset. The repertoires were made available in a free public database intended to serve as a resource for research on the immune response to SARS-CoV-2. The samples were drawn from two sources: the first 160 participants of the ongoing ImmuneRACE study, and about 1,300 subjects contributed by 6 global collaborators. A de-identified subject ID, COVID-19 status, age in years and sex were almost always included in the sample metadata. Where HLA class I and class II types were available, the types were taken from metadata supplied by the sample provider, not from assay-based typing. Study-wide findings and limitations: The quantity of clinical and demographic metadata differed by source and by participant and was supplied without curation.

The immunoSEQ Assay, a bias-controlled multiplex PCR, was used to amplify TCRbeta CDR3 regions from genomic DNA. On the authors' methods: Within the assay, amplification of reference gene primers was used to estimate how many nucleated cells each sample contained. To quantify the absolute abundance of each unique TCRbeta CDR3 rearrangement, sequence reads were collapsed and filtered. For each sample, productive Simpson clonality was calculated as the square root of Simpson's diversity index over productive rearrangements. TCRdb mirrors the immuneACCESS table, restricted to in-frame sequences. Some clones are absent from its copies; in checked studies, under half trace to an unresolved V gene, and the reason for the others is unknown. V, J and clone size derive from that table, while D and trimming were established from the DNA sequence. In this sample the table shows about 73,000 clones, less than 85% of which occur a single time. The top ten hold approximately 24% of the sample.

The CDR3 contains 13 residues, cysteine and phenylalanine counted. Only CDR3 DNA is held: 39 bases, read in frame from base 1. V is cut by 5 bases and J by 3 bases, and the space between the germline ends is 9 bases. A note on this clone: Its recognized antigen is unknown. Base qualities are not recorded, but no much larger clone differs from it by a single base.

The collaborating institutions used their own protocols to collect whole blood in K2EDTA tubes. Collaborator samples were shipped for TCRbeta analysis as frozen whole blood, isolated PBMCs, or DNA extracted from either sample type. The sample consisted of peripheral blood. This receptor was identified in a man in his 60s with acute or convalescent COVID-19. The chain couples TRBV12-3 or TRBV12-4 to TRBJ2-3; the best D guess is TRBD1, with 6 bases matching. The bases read TGTGCCAGCAGTGCAGGACAGACAGATACGCAGTATTTT. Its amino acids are CASSAGQTDTQYF.